This T cell receptor (beta chain) originates from a study of T cell repertoires in cytomegalovirus infection. About the study: CMV epitopes that were recently identified and HLA-C-restricted were used alongside well-studied HLA-B-restricted ones. Public TCR beta signature analysis indicated the presence of both CMV infection and matching HLA type. General study findings and limits: Within the response measured ex vivo, HLA-C-restricted CMV-specific TCR beta clonotypes were dominant. Summed public TCR beta family frequency identified CMV carriers bearing the relevant HLA.

The CDR3 has 13 residues. Germline values: CDR1 MGHRA, CDR2 YSYEKL. Trimming left V 10 bases short and J 4 bases short, with 17 bases between. One entry per CDR3 protein, called by TCRdb with MiXCR from the reads. Here the sample spans 300,000 to 400,000 distinct CDR3 sequences, roughly 29% being singletons. As to this clonotype: The antigen is unknown.

This sample comprised cultured PBMCs, obtained from culture after CMV antigen stimulation. The chain combines TRBV4-1 with TRBJ2-7, with D hard to call. This sequence was found in a human donor in good health (CMV status not recorded). Some clones in this sample may be carry-over from other donors' samples. CDR3 DNA: TGCGCCACCACTCAAGGGATCGGGTACGAGCAGTACTTC. This gives the protein CATTQGIGYEQYF.